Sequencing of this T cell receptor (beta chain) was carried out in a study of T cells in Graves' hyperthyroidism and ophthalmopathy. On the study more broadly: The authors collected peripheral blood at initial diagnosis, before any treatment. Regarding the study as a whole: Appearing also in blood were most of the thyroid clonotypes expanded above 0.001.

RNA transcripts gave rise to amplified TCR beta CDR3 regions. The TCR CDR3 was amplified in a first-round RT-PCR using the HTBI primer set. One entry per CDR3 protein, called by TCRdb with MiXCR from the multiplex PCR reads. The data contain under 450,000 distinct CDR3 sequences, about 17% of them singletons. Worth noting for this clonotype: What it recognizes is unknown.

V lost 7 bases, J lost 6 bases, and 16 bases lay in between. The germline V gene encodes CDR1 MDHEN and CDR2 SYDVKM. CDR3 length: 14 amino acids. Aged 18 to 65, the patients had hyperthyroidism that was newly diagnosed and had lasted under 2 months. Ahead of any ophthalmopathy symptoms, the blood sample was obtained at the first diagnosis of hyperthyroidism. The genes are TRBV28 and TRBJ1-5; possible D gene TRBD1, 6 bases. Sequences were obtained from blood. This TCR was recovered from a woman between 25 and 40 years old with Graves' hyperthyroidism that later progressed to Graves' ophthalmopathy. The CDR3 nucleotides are TGTGCCAGCAAGCAGGGGATTTCAGCTCAGCCCCAGCATTTT. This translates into CASKQGISAQPQHF.